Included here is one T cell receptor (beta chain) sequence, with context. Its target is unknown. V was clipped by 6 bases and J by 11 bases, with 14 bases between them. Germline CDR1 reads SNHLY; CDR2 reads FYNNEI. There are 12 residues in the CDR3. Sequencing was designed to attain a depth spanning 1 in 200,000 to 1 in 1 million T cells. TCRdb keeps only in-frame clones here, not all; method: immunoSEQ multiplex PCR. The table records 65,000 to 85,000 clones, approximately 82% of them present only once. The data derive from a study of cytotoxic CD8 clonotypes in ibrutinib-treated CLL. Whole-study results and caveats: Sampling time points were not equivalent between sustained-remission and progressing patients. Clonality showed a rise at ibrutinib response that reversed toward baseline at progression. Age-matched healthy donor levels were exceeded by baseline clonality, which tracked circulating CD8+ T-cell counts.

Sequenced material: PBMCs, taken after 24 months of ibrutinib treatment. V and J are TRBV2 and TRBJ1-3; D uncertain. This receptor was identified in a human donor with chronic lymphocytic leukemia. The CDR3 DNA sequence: TGTGCCAGCAGGACTACAGAGACCGCCATATATTTT. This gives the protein CASRTTETAIYF.